The 18 T cell receptor beta chains below all came from one sample that was sequenced in a study of lymphopenia after photon versus proton radiotherapy. Repertoires were generated with immunoSEQ multiplex PCR, while TCRdb's copy carries only in-frame clones and drops some. Found here are approximately 50,000 clones, about 86% of them singletons; the top ten hold 25% to 35%. Sequences were derived from peripheral blood, sampled from a patient treated with photon-based radiotherapy. Source of these receptors: a middle-aged man with gastric cancer.

This chain links TRBV19 with TRBJ2-7; D unresolved. The CDR3 is made up of 14 amino acids. V lost 5 bases to trimming and J lost 1 base, with 12 bases between them. The germline CDR1 and CDR2 sequences are LNHDA and SQIVND (reference sequence). The DNA of the CDR3 is TGTGCCAGTAGTGAGCCCATGGGGTCCTACGAGCAGTACTTC. Translation: CASSEPMGSYEQYF.

This clone was seen a single time. V usage is TRBV30 and J usage is TRBJ2-3; TRBD1 aligns across 9 bases. CDR1 and CDR2 (germline): GTSNPN, SVGIG (reference sequence). J lost 6 bases, V lost 1 base, and 8 bases had no gene match. This CDR3 is built from 15 residues. The CDR3 loop is CAWSELGTGTDTQYF. CDR3 bases: TGTGCCTGGAGTGAACTCGGGACAGGGACCGATACGCAGTATTTT.

This chain connects TRBV18 to TRBJ2-1; 11 bases line up with TRBD2. CDR3 length: 16 amino acids. Trimming took 6 bases from V and 6 from J; bases not matched to a gene: 10. Germline V gene lookup returns CDR1 KGHSH and CDR2 LQKENI. CDR3 nucleotides: TGTGCCAGCTCGTGGACTAGCGGGCAGATGGGCAATGAGCAGTTCTTC. This codes for CASSWTSGQMGNEQFF.

The genes are TRBV9 and TRBJ1-1, with TRBD1 matching over 7 bases. J lost 1 base, V lost 3 bases, and 3 bases had no gene match. In germline, CDR1 is SGDLS, CDR2 YYNGEE. The CDR3 spans 14 residues. CDR3 sequence reads: CASSGRQGNTEAFF. CDR3 DNA: TGTGCCAGCAGCGGACGACAGGGGAACACTGAAGCTTTCTTT.

The chain is built from TRBV11-2 and TRBJ1-5; a weak D match, TRBD1 (5 bases). The CDR3 runs 15 residues. Germline V gene data show CDR1 as SGHAT and CDR2 as FQNNGV. V lost 4 bases, J lost 0 bases, and 10 bases lay in between. CDR3 DNA sequence: TGTGCCAGCAGCTCAGACAGTTATAGCAATCAGCCCCAGCATTTT. Translated: CASSSDSYSNQPQHF.

The rearrangement uses TRBV2 and TRBJ1-5; D is uncertain. Germline CDR1 and CDR2: SNHLY and FYNNEI. This CDR3 region has 15 residues. The V gene lost 0 bases and the J gene lost 3 bases, with 9 bases spanning the gap. CDR3 in amino acids: CASSEAGSPNQPQHF. The CDR3 coding sequence is TGTGCCAGCAGTGAAGCAGGGTCTCCCAATCAGCCCCAGCATTTT. The full variable domain, in which reference TRBV2 and TRBJ1-5 provide the parts outside the CDR3, is EPEVTQTPSHQVTQMGQEVILRCVPISNHLYFYWYRQILGQKVEFLVSFYNNEISEKSEIFDDQFSVERPDGSNFTLKIRSTKLEDSAMYFCASSEAGSPNQPQHFGDGTRLSIL.

The CDR3 spells CASSLSGGWTQETQYF. The CDR3 DNA follows: TGTGCCAGCAGCTTATCCGGCGGATGGACCCAAGAGACCCAGTACTTC. V gene TRBV7-8 combines with J gene TRBJ2-5; D is uncertain. Germline V gene data show CDR1 as SGHVS and CDR2 as FQNEAQ. The V gene lost 2 bases and the J gene lost 1 base, with 14 bases spanning the gap. CDR3 size: 16 residues.

CDR3 bases: TGTGCCTGGAGTGTACAGGTACAAGATACGCAGTATTTT. Amino acids: CAWSVQVQDTQYF. V gene TRBV30 combines with J gene TRBJ2-3; possible D gene TRBD1, 5 bases. Looked up from germline, CDR1 is GTSNPN and CDR2 is SVGIG (reference sequence). The CDR3 spans 13 residues. The ends were cut back, 0 bases at V and 5 bases at J, with 9 bases in the middle. Full variable domain (outside the CDR3, taken from reference TRBV30 and TRBJ2-3): SQTIHQWPATLVQPVGSPLSLECTVEGTSNPNLYWYRQAAGRGLQLLFYSVGIGQISSEVPQNLSASRPQDRQFILSSKKLLLSDSGFYLCAWSVQVQDTQYFGPGTRLTVL.

The chain uses TRBV4-1 and TRBJ1-3, with D hard to call. The germline V gene encodes CDR1 MGHRA and CDR2 YSYEKL. The V end lost 0 bases, the J end lost 2 bases, and 11 bases lay between the germline ends. The CDR3 extends over 16 amino acids. CDR3 sequence (DNA): TGCGCCAGCAGCCAAGACGCAGGATCAGCTGGAAACACCATATATTTT. Its translation is CASSQDAGSAGNTIYF.

The J gene is TRBJ1-3, the V gene TRBV2, with a tentative D call TRBD1 (6 bases). The germline CDR1 and CDR2 sequences are SNHLY and FYNNEI. V was shortened by 11 bases and J by 2 bases, with 13 bases between the two germline ends. The CDR3 totals 13 residues. This CDR3 is CAGKRTAGNTIYF. The CDR3 DNA reads as TGTGCCGGAAAGCGGACAGCTGGAAACACCATATATTTT.

J is TRBJ2-1 and V is TRBV14, with 8 bases identical to TRBD2. The CDR3 runs 14 residues. The junction had 2 bases not matched to a gene; V was cut back by 1 base and J by 6 bases. Germline V gives CDR1 SGHDN, CDR2 FVKESK. The CDR3 nucleotides are TGTGCCAGCAGCCAAGCTGGACTAGCCAATGAGCAGTTCTTC. This translates into CASSQAGLANEQFF.

This sequence joins TRBV11-2 and TRBJ1-1, with TRBD1 matching 9 bases. CDR3 size: 15 residues. With V trimmed by 6 bases and J by 1 base, 6 bases remained unmatched. Per germline, CDR1 SGHAT and CDR2 FQNNGV. The CDR3 bases are TGTGCCAGCAGACATTTGACAGGGGGGAACACTGAAGCTTTCTTT. Residues: CASRHLTGGNTEAFF. Drawing the rest from reference TRBV11-2 and TRBJ1-1, the complete variable domain is EAGVAQSPRYKIIEKRQSVAFWCNPISGHATLYWYQQILGQGPKLLIQFQNNGVVDDSQLPKDRFSAERLKGVDSTLKIQPAKLEDSAVYLCASRHLTGGNTEAFFGQGTRLTVV.

The rearrangement uses TRBV7-9 and TRBJ2-1, with 8 positions matching TRBD1. Trimming removed 5 bases from V and 4 bases from J; junction bases left unmatched: 4. Looked up from germline, CDR1 is SEHNR and CDR2 is FQNEAQ (reference sequence). The CDR3 runs to 14 residues. The CDR3 sequence: CASSRRDRYNEQFF. In DNA, the CDR3 is TGTGCCAGCAGCCGCCGGGACAGGTACAATGAGCAGTTCTTC.

This chain links TRBV5-1 with TRBJ2-7, with TRBD2 identical over 12 bases. The CDR3 loop spans 16 amino acids. Germline loops: CDR1 SGHRS, CDR2 YFSETQ. Trimming cost V 0 bases and J 7 bases; bases outside gene matches: 8. CDR3 sequence reads: CASSLGTSGKVGEQYF. The CDR3 nucleotides read TGCGCCAGCAGCTTGGGGACTAGCGGGAAGGTCGGGGAGCAGTACTTC.

In this sample, this clone turned up once. The V call is TRBV7-2, the J call TRBJ2-1, with 8 bases aligning to TRBD1. The V segment lost 5 bases and the J segment 5 bases; nucleotides outside the gene matches: 5. Germline V lookup: CDR1 SGHTA, CDR2 FQGNSA. The CDR3 length is 14 residues. The CDR3 region has the DNA TGTGCCAGCAGCCTCAGGGGGCGCGACAATGAGCAGTTCTTC. Its protein is CASSLRGRDNEQFF.

This clone was seen just once. V is TRBV6-6 and J is TRBJ2-2; TRBD1 aligns across 7 bases. After removal of 7 bases from V and 4 bases from J, the junction contained 9 bases not matched to a gene. CDR3 length equals 15 residues. Looked up from germline, CDR1 is MNHNY and CDR2 is SVGAGI (reference sequence). Written as DNA, the CDR3 is TGTGCCAGCAAAGAGACAGGGTCGAGCACCGGGGAGCTGTTTTTT. Protein sequence: CASKETGSSTGELFF.

The V call is TRBV7-2, the J call TRBJ2-1; D gene unclear. The CDR3 consists of 13 residues. V lost 2 bases to trimming and J lost 4 bases, with 6 bases between them. Germline CDR1 reads SGHTA; CDR2 reads FQGNSA. The CDR3 loop is CASSLSLYNEQFF. CDR3 sequence (DNA): TGTGCCAGCAGCTTAAGTCTTTACAATGAGCAGTTCTTC. Based on the CDR3 plus reference TRBV7-2 and TRBJ2-1, the full variable domain is GAGVSQSPSNKVTEKGKDVELRCDPISGHTALYWYRQSLGQGLEFLIYFQGNSAPDKSGLPSDRFSAERTGGSVSTLTIQRTQQEDSAVYLCASSLSLYNEQFFGPGTRLTVL.

The chain uses TRBV30 and TRBJ2-5, with D perhaps assigned TRBD1 or TRBD2 (5 bases each). Germline assignment: CDR1 GTSNPN and CDR2 SVGIG (reference sequence). The CDR3 loop spans 13 amino acids. Deletions cut 5 bases from V and 2 bases from J, with 12 bases between. The chain's CDR3 is CAWGGSSQETQYF. The CDR3 DNA follows: TGTGCCTGGGGGGGTAGTTCTCAAGAGACCCAGTACTTC.